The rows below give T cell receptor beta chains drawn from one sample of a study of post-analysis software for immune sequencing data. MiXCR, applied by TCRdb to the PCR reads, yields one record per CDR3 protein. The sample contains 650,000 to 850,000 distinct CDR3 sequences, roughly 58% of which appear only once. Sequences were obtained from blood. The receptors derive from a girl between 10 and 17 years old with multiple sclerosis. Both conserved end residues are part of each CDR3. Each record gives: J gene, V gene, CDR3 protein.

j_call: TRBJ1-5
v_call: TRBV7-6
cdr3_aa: CASSLGAGGNQPQHF

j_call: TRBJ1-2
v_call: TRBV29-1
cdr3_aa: CSVGEGLGYGYTF

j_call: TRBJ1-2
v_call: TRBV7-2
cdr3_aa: CASSQYWTNYGYTF

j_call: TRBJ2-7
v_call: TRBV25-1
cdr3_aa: CGTGQLYEQYF

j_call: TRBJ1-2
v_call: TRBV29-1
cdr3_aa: CSVRGSNYGYTF

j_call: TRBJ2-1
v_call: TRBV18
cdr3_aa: CASSPPGRWEQFF

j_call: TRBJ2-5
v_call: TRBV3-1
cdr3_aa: CASSLGRGSQETQYF

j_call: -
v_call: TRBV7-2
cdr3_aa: CASSTQGWGEQYF

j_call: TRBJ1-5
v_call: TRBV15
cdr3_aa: CATRPTGGPNQPQHF

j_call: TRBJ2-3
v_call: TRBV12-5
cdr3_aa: CASGLVDFMESTQYF

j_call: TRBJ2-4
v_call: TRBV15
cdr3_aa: CATSRDISGGLAKNIQYF

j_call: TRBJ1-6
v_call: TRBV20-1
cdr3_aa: CSASRGTDSSPLHF

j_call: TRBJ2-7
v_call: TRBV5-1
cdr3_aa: CASSLDRGPHEQYF

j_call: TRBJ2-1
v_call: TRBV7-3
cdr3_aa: CASSSRLAGIDEQFF

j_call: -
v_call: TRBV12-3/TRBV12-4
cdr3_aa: CASTLGNYEQYF

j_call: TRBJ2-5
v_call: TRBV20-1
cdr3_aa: CSARDTASQETQYF